The T cell receptor (beta chain) under discussion was sequenced for a study of patients and donors after allogeneic stem cell transplantation. Germline V CDR1 and CDR2: SEHNR, FQNEAQ (reference sequence). Trimming at V came to 5 bases and at J to 7 bases, leaving 12 bases not matched to a gene. The CDR3 sequence is 15 residues long. TCRdb fed the RT-PCR reads into MiXCR, producing one record per CDR3 protein. The top ten clones hold 5% to 6.5% of a sample with about 960,000 distinct CDR3 sequences, about 20% of them seen once. The source is a human donor who was either an allogeneic HSCT recipient or a stem cell or donor lymphocyte infusion donor (not recorded which). It is not recorded whose cells these are; they may come from a transplant donor. Material: blood, either unsorted or a sorted T cell fraction (not recorded which). This chain uses TRBV7-9 with TRBJ2-7; 9 nucleotides match TRBD1. CDR3 in amino acids: CASSRDRGTRVEQYF. CDR3 coding DNA: TGTGCCAGCAGCCGTGACAGGGGGACCCGTGTTGAGCAGTACTTC.